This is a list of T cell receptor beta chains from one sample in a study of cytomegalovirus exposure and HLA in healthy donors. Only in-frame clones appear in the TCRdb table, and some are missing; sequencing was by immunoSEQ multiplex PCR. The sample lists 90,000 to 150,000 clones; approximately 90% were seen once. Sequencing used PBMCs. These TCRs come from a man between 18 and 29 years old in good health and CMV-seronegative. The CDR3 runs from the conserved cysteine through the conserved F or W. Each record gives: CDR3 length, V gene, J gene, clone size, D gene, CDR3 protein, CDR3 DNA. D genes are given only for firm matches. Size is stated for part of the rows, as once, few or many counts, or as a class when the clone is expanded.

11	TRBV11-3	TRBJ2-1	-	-	CASSLGAEQFF	TGTGCCAGCAGCTTAGGGGCGGAGCAGTTCTTC
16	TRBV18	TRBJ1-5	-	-	CASSPNGGTRDQPQHF	TGTGCCAGCTCCCCGAACGGCGGAACCAGAGATCAGCCCCAGCATTTT
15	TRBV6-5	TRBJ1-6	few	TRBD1	CASSPRQGRGSPLHF	TGTGCCAGCAGCCCACGACAGGGTAGGGGTTCACCCCTCCACTTT
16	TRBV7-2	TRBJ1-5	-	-	CASSLVGQGSNQPQHF	TGTGCCAGCAGCTTAGTAGGGCAGGGTAGCAATCAGCCCCAGCATTTT
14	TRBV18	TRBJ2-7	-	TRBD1	CASSPGQGFHEQYF	TGTGCCAGCTCACCAGGACAGGGTTTCCACGAGCAGTACTTC
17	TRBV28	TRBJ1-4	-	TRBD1	CASSSPGQGATNEKLFF	TGTGCCAGCAGTTCTCCGGGACAGGGGGCAACTAATGAAAAACTGTTTTTT
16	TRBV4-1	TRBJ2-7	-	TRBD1	CASSQELPGGSYEQYF	TGCGCCAGCAGCCAAGAGTTGCCAGGGGGCTCCTACGAGCAGTACTTC
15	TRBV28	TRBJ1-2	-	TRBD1	CASSYSRQGALGYTF	TGTGCCAGCAGTTACTCTAGACAGGGGGCGCTTGGCTACACCTTC
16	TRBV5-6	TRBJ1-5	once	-	CASSFFQGQFNQPQHF	TGTGCCAGCAGCTTCTTCCAAGGACAGTTCAATCAGCCCCAGCATTTT
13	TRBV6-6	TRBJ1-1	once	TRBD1	CASGGQKNTEAFF	TGTGCCAGCGGGGGACAGAAGAACACTGAAGCTTTCTTT
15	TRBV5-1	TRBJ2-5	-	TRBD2	CASSLSGTTQETQYF	TGCGCCAGCAGCTTGTCTGGGACTACGCAAGAGACCCAGTACTTC